The 7 T cell receptor beta chains below were found in one sample sequenced in a study of blood T cell repertoires in COVID-19. The assay was immunoSEQ multiplex PCR, and TCRdb's table has in-frame clones only and misses some. The table includes approximately 100,000 clones, around 80% detected once. Sequenced material: peripheral blood. Source of these receptors: a man in his 70s with active or convalescent COVID-19.

The chain recombines TRBV7-2 with TRBJ2-2; 7 bases agree with TRBD2. The CDR3 consists of 15 residues. Germline CDR1 and CDR2: SGHTA and FQGNSA. J lost 2 bases, V lost 3 bases, and 3 bases had no gene match. The CDR3 loop reads CASSFSGANTGELFF. DNA of the CDR3: TGTGCCAGCAGCTTCAGCGGGGCTAACACCGGGGAGCTGTTTTTT.

The J gene is TRBJ1-6, the V gene TRBV5-1; D is possibly TRBD1 (5 bases). The ends were cut back, 0 bases at V and 11 bases at J, with 12 bases in the middle. The CDR3 extends over 14 amino acids. Per germline, CDR1 SGHRS and CDR2 YFSETQ. CDR3 bases: TGCGCCAGCAGCTTGGTGGGGCTCGAGGCACCCCTCCACTTT. It encodes CASSLVGLEAPLHF.

The gene calls are TRBV27 and TRBJ1-2, with 9 bases identical to TRBD1. V shed 5 bases, J shed 8 bases, and the junction held 6 bases outside the gene matches. In germline, CDR1 is MNHEY, CDR2 SMNVEV (reference sequence). This CDR3 region has 13 residues. Here the CDR3 DNA reads TGTGCCAGCAGTCCGCGGACAGGGGACGGCTACACCTTC. It codes for CASSPRTGDGYTF.

The rearrangement links TRBV5-1 to TRBJ2-7; TRBD2 agrees at 9 bases. Trimming took 5 bases from V and 2 from J; bases not matched to a gene: 11. In germline, CDR1 is SGHRS, CDR2 YFSETQ. The CDR3 contains 16 residues. This CDR3 reads CASSLQAAGGAYEQYF. The CDR3 DNA reads TGCGCCAGCAGTCTGCAGGCAGCGGGAGGAGCCTACGAGCAGTACTTC.

V and J are TRBV5-1 and TRBJ2-1, with 9 positions matching TRBD1. This CDR3 contains 16 residues. With V trimmed by 3 bases and J by 3 bases, 7 bases remained unmatched. The germline V gene encodes CDR1 SGHRS and CDR2 YFSETQ. In nucleotides, the CDR3 is TGCGCCAGCAGCTCGGGACAGGGTAATGTCTACAATGAGCAGTTCTTC. Amino acids: CASSSGQGNVYNEQFF.

The chain combines TRBV7-3 with TRBJ2-5, with TRBD2 identical over 7 bases. The trim removed 1 base at V and 3 bases at J, leaving 5 bases unmatched. The CDR3 spans 15 residues. The germline CDR1 and CDR2 sequences are SGHTA and FQGTGA. DNA of the CDR3: TGTGCCAGCAGCTTAAGTTTGGGGGGGAAAGAGACCCAGTACTTC. This encodes CASSLSLGGKETQYF.

The gene calls are TRBV19 and TRBJ1-2; D gene unclear. CDR1 LNHDA and CDR2 SQIVND come from the germline V gene (reference sequence). This CDR3 has 12 amino acids. The V end was cut by 3 bases, the J end by 8 bases, with 10 bases between. CDR3 sequence: CASSMGSSGYTF. DNA for the CDR3: TGTGCCAGTAGTATGGGCAGCTCAGGCTACACCTTC.